The 30 T cell receptor beta chains listed next were all sequenced from one sample in a study of shared clonotypes between healthy human individuals. Assay: immunoSEQ multiplex PCR; the TCRdb copy retains only in-frame clones and omits some. Altogether 1,400,000 or so clones are present, about 98.5% being singletons, with the ten largest covering about 0.4%. The source material was naive CD4+ T cells sorted from blood. The subset here: CD45RA+ positively selected. Receptors were obtained from a young man in good health.

The J gene is TRBJ1-5, the V gene TRBV7-9; D uncertain. V was cut by 5 bases and J by 0 bases, with 14 bases left in between. The CDR3 totals 16 residues. The germline CDR1 and CDR2 sequences are SEHNR and FQNEAQ (reference sequence). The CDR3 loop reads CASSAKDGYSNQPQHF. The CDR3 DNA follows: TGTGCCAGCAGCGCCAAGGACGGGTATAGCAATCAGCCCCAGCATTTT. Full variable domain (remainder filled in from reference TRBV7-9 and TRBJ1-5): DTGVSQNPRHKITKRGQNVTFRCDPISEHNRLYWYRQTLGQGPEFLTYFQNEAQLEKSRLLSDRFSAERPKGSFSTLEIQRTEQGDSAMYLCASSAKDGYSNQPQHFGDGTRLSIL.

V and J are TRBV18 and TRBJ2-5; TRBD2 matches 12 bases. Germline CDR1 and CDR2: KGHSH and LQKENI. V lost 0 bases, J lost 5 bases, and 7 bases stayed unmatched. The CDR3 runs to 17 residues. This chain's CDR3 is CASSPPSSGRARETQYF. In nucleotides, the CDR3 is TGTGCCAGCTCACCACCGTCTAGCGGGAGGGCTCGGGAGACCCAGTACTTC.

V gene TRBV5-1 combines with J gene TRBJ1-1, with D perhaps TRBD1 (6 bases). Germline CDR1 and CDR2: SGHRS and YFSETQ. V lost 2 bases and J 4 bases, leaving 9 bases between the germline ends. CDR3 size: 13 residues. In DNA, the CDR3 is TGCGCCAGCAGCTTTCAACAGGGCACTGAAGCTTTCTTT. Its protein product is CASSFQQGTEAFF.

The CDR3 sequence: CASGLVRGPGSSYNEQFF. As DNA, the CDR3 is TGTGCTAGTGGTTTGGTAAGGGGCCCAGGGAGCTCCTACAATGAGCAGTTCTTC. The V gene is TRBV12-5, the J gene TRBJ2-1; D is tentatively TRBD1 or TRBD2 (5 bases each). Trimming removed 0 bases from V and 0 bases from J, with 15 bases in between. The CDR3 length is 18 residues. CDR1 and CDR2 (germline): LGHNT, FRNRAP.

This clone was seen a few times. Other DNA sequences within the sample encode an identical CDR3. The chain uses TRBV20-1 and TRBJ2-1; no definite D call. Trimming removed 3 bases at V and 5 bases at J, with 2 bases between. This CDR3 comprises 10 residues. Germline V CDR1 and CDR2: DFQATT, SNEGSKA (reference sequence). In nucleotides, the CDR3 is TGCAGTGCTAGGGACAATGAGCAGTTCTTC. Its translation is CSARDNEQFF.

V is TRBV28 and J is TRBJ1-4; D unclear. This CDR3 spans 16 amino acids. Germline loops: CDR1 MDHEN, CDR2 SYDVKM. The ends were cut back, 3 bases at V and 2 bases at J, with 13 bases in the middle. CDR3 DNA: TGTGCCAGCAGTTTGCTTCTGGGTCGCACTAATGAAAAACTGTTTTTT. Protein sequence: CASSLLLGRTNEKLFF.

The genes are TRBV28 and TRBJ2-7, with D unclear. CDR1 is MDHEN, CDR2 SYDVKM, per germline. Deletions cut 3 bases from V and 0 bases from J, with 12 bases between. The CDR3 is 15 amino acids. The DNA of the CDR3 is TGTGCCAGCAGTTTTAAAGGCTTGAGCTCCTACGAGCAGTACTTC. Translation gives CASSFKGLSSYEQYF.

The rearrangement joins TRBV19 to TRBJ2-7; 9 bases are a match to TRBD2. Germline CDR1 is LNHDA and CDR2 is SQIVND (reference sequence). V dropped 6 bases and J dropped 4; count of bases not matched to a gene: 4. This CDR3 has 13 amino acids. The CDR3 region has the DNA TGTGCCAGTAGCCGCGGGGGGGATTACGAGCAGTACTTC. Translated: CASSRGGDYEQYF.

The chain has TRBV6-5 and TRBJ1-3; D not resolved. The CDR3 contains 16 residues. Germline V gene sequence: CDR1 MNHEY, CDR2 SVGAGI. V was cut by 0 bases and J by 0 bases, with 9 bases left in between. In DNA form, the CDR3 reads TGTGCCAGCAGTTACTCCCCGGCTAGCTCTGGAAACACCATATATTTT. Translating gives CASSYSPASSGNTIYF.

V is TRBV5-1 and J is TRBJ1-5; the match to TRBD1 covers 8 bases. This CDR3 region has 15 residues. Trimming cost V 4 bases and J 2 bases; bases outside gene matches: 5. Germline V gene lookup returns CDR1 SGHRS and CDR2 YFSETQ. CDR3 bases: TGCGCCAGCAGCGTTGGACAGGGCGGCAATCAGCCCCAGCATTTT. It codes for CASSVGQGGNQPQHF.

The chain is built from TRBV7-2 and TRBJ2-3; 7 bases fit TRBD2. The CDR3 is made up of 16 amino acids. J lost 11 bases, V lost 5 bases, and 19 bases had no gene match. The germline V gene has CDR1 SGHTA and CDR2 FQGNSA. CDR3 protein: CASSSSGTKPPKRQYF. In DNA form, the CDR3 reads TGTGCCAGCAGCAGTTCCGGGACTAAGCCTCCCAAACGGCAGTATTTT.

The chain has TRBV7-8 and TRBJ1-2; no clear D gene. Germline lookup yields CDR1 SGHVS and CDR2 FQNEAQ. With 1 base removed from V and 3 bases from J, the gap between germline ends came to 12 bases. This CDR3 spans 15 amino acids. CDR3 DNA sequence: TGTGCCAGCAGCTTAGTTTCGGGGTACGACTATGGCTACACCTTC. Its translation: CASSLVSGYDYGYTF.

V usage is TRBV28 and J usage is TRBJ2-3; TRBD2 aligns across 10 bases. Germline V lookup: CDR1 MDHEN, CDR2 SYDVKM. Trimming took 4 bases from V and 6 from J; bases not matched to a gene: 10. This CDR3 is 16 amino acids long. CDR3 residues: CASSSLAGVVFDTQYF. CDR3 in DNA: TGTGCCAGCAGTTCGCTAGCGGGAGTCGTATTTGATACGCAGTATTTT.

The CDR3: CASSSQAGGVVEQYF. DNA for the CDR3: TGTGCCAGCAGTTCACAAGCGGGAGGGGTCGTCGAGCAGTACTTC. This sequence joins TRBV6-5 and TRBJ2-7; 10 nucleotides align to TRBD2. Germline V CDR1 and CDR2: MNHEY, SVGAGI. V was pared by 4 bases and J by 6 bases, with 9 bases of the junction left unmatched. The CDR3 loop spans 15 amino acids.

This rearrangement joins TRBV15 to TRBJ1-4; 8 bases are a match to TRBD1. V was pared by 2 bases and J by 2 bases, with 4 bases of the junction left unmatched. Germline values: CDR1 LNHNV, CDR2 YYDKDF (reference sequence). CDR3 size: 16 residues. The CDR3 DNA is TGTGCCACCAGCAGAAGTAGGGACAGGACTAATGAAAAACTGTTTTTT. Its protein product is CATSRSRDRTNEKLFF.

The chain is built from TRBV4-3 and TRBJ1-1; D unclear. Germline V CDR1 and CDR2: LGHNA, YSLEER. The CDR3 contains 15 residues. V was cut by 5 bases and J by 0 bases, with 13 bases left in between. DNA of the CDR3: TGCGCCAGCAGCATCGGGCGATGGGTGAACACTGAAGCTTTCTTT. It yields the protein CASSIGRWVNTEAFF.

The chain recombines TRBV6-1 with TRBJ2-7; D gene unclear. CDR1 is MNHNS and CDR2 is SASEGT in the germline V gene. V lost 1 base, J lost 7 bases, and 11 bases lay in between. This CDR3 has 13 amino acids. CDR3 sequence: CASSEDLTREQYF. The CDR3 DNA reads as TGTGCCAGCAGTGAAGACCTTACACGGGAGCAGTACTTC.

V gene TRBV7-2 combines with J gene TRBJ2-1; D is undetermined. Germline CDR1 SGHTA, CDR2 FQGNSA. V shed 3 bases and J shed 7 bases, with 13 bases lying between them. This CDR3 has 14 residues. The CDR3 bases are TGTGCCAGCAGCTTTTTACTCGCCGCGAATGAGCAGTTCTTC. This sequence encodes CASSFLLAANEQFF. The full variable domain, with the rest looked up from reference TRBV7-2 and TRBJ2-1, is GAGVSQSPSNKVTEKGKDVELRCDPISGHTALYWYRQSLGQGLEFLIYFQGNSAPDKSGLPSDRFSAERTGGSVSTLTIQRTQQEDSAVYLCASSFLLAANEQFFGPGTRLTVL.

The chain links TRBV10-3 to TRBJ2-3; 10 nucleotides agree with TRBD2. Germline V gene lookup returns CDR1 ENHRY and CDR2 SYGVKD. V was pared by 7 bases and J by 4 bases, with 8 bases of the junction left unmatched. CDR3 length: 15 residues. The CDR3 DNA reads as TGTGCCATCAAGGCTAGCGGGAGTGGGGCAGATACGCAGTATTTT. Its translation: CAIKASGSGADTQYF.

This clone has a single count. The gene calls are TRBV18 and TRBJ1-4, with 8 positions matching TRBD1. The germline gives CDR1 KGHSH, CDR2 LQKENI. The CDR3 sequence is 17 residues long. V trimming: 1 base; J trimming: 7 bases; junction bases outside the gene matches: 11. The CDR3 protein is CASSPLPRTGSFEKLFF. CDR3 nucleotide sequence: TGTGCCAGCTCACCACTCCCGAGGACAGGGTCTTTTGAAAAACTGTTTTTT.

The genes are TRBV7-8 and TRBJ2-6; 10 bases fit TRBD1. CDR3 length: 19 amino acids. J gave up 4 bases and V 3 bases, and 12 bases lay outside the gene matches. Germline CDR1 is SGHVS and CDR2 is FQNEAQ. CDR3 protein: CASSFPAPGQGRGANVLTF. In DNA, the CDR3 is TGTGCCAGCAGCTTCCCAGCTCCGGGACAGGGGAGAGGGGCCAACGTCCTGACTTTC.

DNA for the CDR3: TGTGCCACCAGCAGAGATACAGGTTCTTTTTACAATGAGCAGTTCTTC. Translation: CATSRDTGSFYNEQFF. The chain carries TRBV15 and TRBJ2-1, with D perhaps TRBD1 (5 bases). Germline V lookup: CDR1 LNHNV, CDR2 YYDKDF (reference sequence). The CDR3 runs 16 residues. V lost 0 bases, J lost 4 bases, and 13 bases lay in between.

The chain employs TRBV9 and TRBJ2-1; possibly TRBD2 for D (6 bases). This CDR3 has 14 residues. With 3 bases removed from V and 6 bases from J, the gap between germline ends came to 13 bases. Germline V gene data show CDR1 as SGDLS and CDR2 as YYNGEE. CDR3 in amino acids: CASSAAVSGNEQFF. CDR3 bases: TGTGCCAGCAGCGCAGCGGTTAGCGGCAATGAGCAGTTCTTC. Filled out from reference TRBV9 and TRBJ2-1, the complete variable domain reads DSGVTQTPKHLITATGQRVTLRCSPRSGDLSVYWYQQSLDQGLQFLIQYYNGEERAKGNILERFSAQQFPDLHSELNLSSLELGDSALYFCASSAAVSGNEQFFGPGTRLTVL.

The V call is TRBV6-4, the J call TRBJ2-2; maybe TRBD2 (6 bases). The CDR3 length is 13 residues. Trimming pared 8 bases from V and 6 bases from J, leaving 13 bases between. CDR1 and CDR2 from the germline V gene are MRHNA and SNTAGT. CDR3 sequence (DNA): TGTGCCAGCGGGGACTGGGGAGCCGGGGAGCTGTTTTTT. Encoded protein: CASGDWGAGELFF.

This chain joins TRBV6-4 and TRBJ2-1; 10 nucleotides align to TRBD2. The germline V gene has CDR1 MRHNA and CDR2 SNTAGT. The V segment lost 0 bases and the J segment 4 bases; nucleotides outside the gene matches: 6. The length of the CDR3 is 17 residues. Written as DNA, the CDR3 is TGTGCCAGCAGTGACTCCCCGCTAGCGGGAGTATACAATGAGCAGTTCTTC. This translates into CASSDSPLAGVYNEQFF.

The chain couples TRBV18 to TRBJ1-3; 9 bases agree with TRBD1. J lost 4 bases, V lost 6 bases, and 10 bases had no gene match. This CDR3 has 16 residues. The V gene's germline CDR1 is KGHSH and CDR2 LQKENI. For the CDR3, the DNA is TGTGCCAGCTCCCACGGACAGGGGTCGACCGGAAACACCATATATTTT. Encoded protein: CASSHGQGSTGNTIYF.

In DNA form, the CDR3 reads TGTGCCAGCACCTCCCACCGGGGGCCCCAAGAGACCCAGTACTTC. Amino acids: CASTSHRGPQETQYF. The chain carries TRBV6-5 and TRBJ2-5; the D gene could be TRBD1 or TRBD2 (6 bases each). The CDR3 sequence is 15 residues long. Germline-derived CDR1 and CDR2 are MNHEY and SVGAGI. The V end was cut by 7 bases, the J end by 1 base, with 16 bases between.

The rearrangement uses TRBV4-1 and TRBJ2-7, with TRBD2 identical over 12 bases. The J segment lost 4 bases and the V segment lost 6 bases, leaving 7 bases of the junction unmatched. CDR1 and CDR2 from the germline V gene are MGHRA and YSYEKL. This CDR3 has 15 amino acids. The CDR3 here is CASRLTSGSWYEQYF. The CDR3 DNA reads TGCGCCAGCAGACTGACTAGCGGGAGTTGGTACGAGCAGTACTTC.

In DNA, the CDR3 is TGTGCCAGCTCACCGGGGGGCAGCGGCAATCAGCCCCAGCATTTT. Translation: CASSPGGSGNQPQHF. The rearrangement uses TRBV18 and TRBJ1-5; D is perhaps TRBD1 (6 bases). The CDR3 runs 15 residues. Germline loops: CDR1 KGHSH, CDR2 LQKENI. V shed 3 bases and J shed 2 bases, with 11 bases lying between them.

The rearrangement joins TRBV5-1 to TRBJ2-7; 9 bases are shared with TRBD2. V trimming: 0 bases; J trimming: 5 bases; junction bases outside the gene matches: 9. CDR1 and CDR2 from the germline V gene are SGHRS and YFSETQ. This CDR3 spans 16 amino acids. The CDR3 DNA sequence: TGCGCCAGCAGCTTGGGCTCCGCGGGAGGGAGAGACGAGCAGTACTTC. Residues: CASSLGSAGGRDEQYF.